This T cell receptor (beta chain) was found in a study of control samples from healthy donors and cancer patients (dated by TCRdb to 2018 to 2021). Receptors were amplified or captured by the immunoSEQ multiplex PCR assay. In TCRdb, the immuneACCESS table is reduced to in-frame sequences with V and J assigned. These tables do not hold every clone; where another copy was compared, an unresolved V gene accounts for under half, and the others remain unexplained. Across this sample there are 150,000 to 200,000 clones, with approximately 94% seen only once. 8.5% of the sample lies in the top ten. CDR1 and CDR2, looked up from the germline V gene (reference sequence), are SEHNR and FQNEAQ. The CDR3 runs 14 residues from the cysteine to the phenylalanine. CDR3 DNA only is kept here, 42 bases in frame from base 1. The V end loses 5 bases and the J end loses 7 bases, and a stretch of 17 bases separates them.

On this clone: This receptor's antigen is unknown. No base qualities exist here, and no much larger clone lies one base off it.

Material: blood. This TCR came from a woman aged 40 to 50 in good health. Recombination joined TRBV7-9 with TRBJ1-2; TRBD1 is perhaps the D gene, given 5 matching bases. The DNA sequence is TGTGCCAGCAGCGCCCGGACGGGAGGGGTTGGCTACACCTTC. It is translated as CASSARTGGVGYTF. Reference TRBV7-9 and TRBJ1-2 genes cover what lies past the CDR3, so the full variable domain is DTGVSQNPRHKITKRGQNVTFRCDPISEHNRLYWYRQTLGQGPEFLTYFQNEAQLEKSRLLSDRFSAERPKGSFSTLEIQRTEQGDSAMYLCASSARTGGVGYTFGSGTRLTVV.